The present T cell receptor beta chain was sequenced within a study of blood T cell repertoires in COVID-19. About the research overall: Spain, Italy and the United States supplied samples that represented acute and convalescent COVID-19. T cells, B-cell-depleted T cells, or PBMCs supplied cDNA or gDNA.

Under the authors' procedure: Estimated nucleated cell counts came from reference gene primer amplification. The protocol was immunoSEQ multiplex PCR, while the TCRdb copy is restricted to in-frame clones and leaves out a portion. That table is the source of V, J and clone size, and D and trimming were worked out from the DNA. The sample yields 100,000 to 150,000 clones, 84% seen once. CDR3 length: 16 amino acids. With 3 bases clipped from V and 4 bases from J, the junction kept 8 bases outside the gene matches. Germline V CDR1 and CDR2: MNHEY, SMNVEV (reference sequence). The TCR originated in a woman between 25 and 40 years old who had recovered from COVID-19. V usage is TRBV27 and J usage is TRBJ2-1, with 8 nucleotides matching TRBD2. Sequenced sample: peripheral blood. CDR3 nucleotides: TGTGCCAGCAGTTTTCTGGCTAGCGGGTCTTACAATGAGCAGTTCTTC. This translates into CASSFLASGSYNEQFF.